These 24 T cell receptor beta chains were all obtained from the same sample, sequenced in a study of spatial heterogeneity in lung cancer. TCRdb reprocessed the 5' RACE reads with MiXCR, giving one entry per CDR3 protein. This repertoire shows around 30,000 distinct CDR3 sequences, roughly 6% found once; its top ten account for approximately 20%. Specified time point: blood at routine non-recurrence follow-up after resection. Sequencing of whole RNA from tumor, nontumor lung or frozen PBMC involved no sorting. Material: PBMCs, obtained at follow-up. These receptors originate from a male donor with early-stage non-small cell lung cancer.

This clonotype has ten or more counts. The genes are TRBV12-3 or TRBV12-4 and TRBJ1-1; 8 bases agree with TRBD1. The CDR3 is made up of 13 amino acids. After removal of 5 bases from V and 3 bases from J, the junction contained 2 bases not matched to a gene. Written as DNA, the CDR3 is TGTGCCAGCAGTCAGGGGGCTTACACTGAAGCTTTCTTT. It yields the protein CASSQGAYTEAFF.

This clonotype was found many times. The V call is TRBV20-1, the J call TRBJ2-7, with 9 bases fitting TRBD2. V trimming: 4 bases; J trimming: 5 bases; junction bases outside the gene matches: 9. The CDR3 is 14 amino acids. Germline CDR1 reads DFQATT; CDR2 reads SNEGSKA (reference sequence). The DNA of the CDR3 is TGCAGTGCTACTGGACTAGCGATGAGTGACGAGCAGTACTTC. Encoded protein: CSATGLAMSDEQYF.

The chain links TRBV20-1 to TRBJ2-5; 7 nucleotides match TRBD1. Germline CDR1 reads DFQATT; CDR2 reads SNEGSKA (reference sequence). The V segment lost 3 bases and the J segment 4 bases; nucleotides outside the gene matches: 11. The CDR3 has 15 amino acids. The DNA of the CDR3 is TGCAGTGCTAGGGTGGGGACAGACTTTAGAGAGACCCAGTACTTC. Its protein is CSARVGTDFRETQYF.

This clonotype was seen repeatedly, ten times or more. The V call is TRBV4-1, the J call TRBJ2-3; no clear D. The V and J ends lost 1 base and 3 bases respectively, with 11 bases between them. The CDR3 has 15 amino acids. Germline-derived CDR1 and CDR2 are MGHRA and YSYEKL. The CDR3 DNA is TGCGCCAGCAGCCAAGTTGGGTTAGAGACAGATACGCAGTATTTT. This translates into CASSQVGLETDTQYF.

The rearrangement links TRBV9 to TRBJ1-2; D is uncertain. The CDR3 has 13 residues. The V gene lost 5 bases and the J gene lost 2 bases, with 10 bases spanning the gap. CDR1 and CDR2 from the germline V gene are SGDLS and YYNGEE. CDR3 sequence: CASSAVQNYGYTF. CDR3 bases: TGTGCCAGCAGTGCCGTCCAAAACTATGGCTACACCTTC.

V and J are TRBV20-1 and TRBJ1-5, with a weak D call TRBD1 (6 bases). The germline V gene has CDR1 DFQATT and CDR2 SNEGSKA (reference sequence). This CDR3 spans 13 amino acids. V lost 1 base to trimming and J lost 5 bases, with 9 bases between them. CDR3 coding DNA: TGCAGTGCTAGAGTTTCAGGGGATCAGCCCCAGCATTTT. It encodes CSARVSGDQPQHF.

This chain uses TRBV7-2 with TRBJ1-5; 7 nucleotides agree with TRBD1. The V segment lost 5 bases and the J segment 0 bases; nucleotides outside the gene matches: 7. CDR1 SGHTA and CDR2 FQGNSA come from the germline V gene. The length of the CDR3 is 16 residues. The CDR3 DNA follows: TGTGCCAGCAGCAGAGGACAGGCATATAGCAATCAGCCCCAGCATTTT. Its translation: CASSRGQAYSNQPQHF.

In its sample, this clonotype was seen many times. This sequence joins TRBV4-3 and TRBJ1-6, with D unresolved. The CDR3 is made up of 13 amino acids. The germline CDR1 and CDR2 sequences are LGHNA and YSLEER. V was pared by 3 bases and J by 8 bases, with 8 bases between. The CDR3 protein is CASSQEGYSPLHF. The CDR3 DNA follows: TGCGCCAGCAGCCAGGAAGGTTATTCACCCCTCCACTTT.

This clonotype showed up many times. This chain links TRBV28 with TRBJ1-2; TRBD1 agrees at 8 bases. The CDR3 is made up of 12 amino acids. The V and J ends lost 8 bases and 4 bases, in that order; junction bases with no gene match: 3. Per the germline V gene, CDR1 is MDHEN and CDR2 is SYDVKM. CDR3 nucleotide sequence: TGTGCCAGCGAACAGGGGGGCTATGGCTACACCTTC. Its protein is CASEQGGYGYTF.

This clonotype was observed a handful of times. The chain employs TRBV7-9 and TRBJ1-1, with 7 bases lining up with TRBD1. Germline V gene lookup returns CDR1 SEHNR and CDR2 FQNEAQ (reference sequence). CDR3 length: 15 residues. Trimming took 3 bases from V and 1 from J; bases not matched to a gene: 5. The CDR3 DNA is TGTGCCAGCAGCTTCAACCGGGACAGGAACACTGAAGCTTTCTTT. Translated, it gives CASSFNRDRNTEAFF.

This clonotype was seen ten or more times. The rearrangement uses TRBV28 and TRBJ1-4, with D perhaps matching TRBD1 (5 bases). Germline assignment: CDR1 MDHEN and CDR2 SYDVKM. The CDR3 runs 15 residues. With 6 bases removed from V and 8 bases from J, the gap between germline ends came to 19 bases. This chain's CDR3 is CASRDFRDREEKLFF. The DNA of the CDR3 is TGTGCCAGCAGAGACTTCCGGGACCGAGAGGAAAAACTGTTTTTT. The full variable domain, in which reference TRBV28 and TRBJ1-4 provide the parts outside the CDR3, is DVKVTQSSRYLVKRTGEKVFLECVQDMDHENMFWYRQDPGLGLRLIYFSYDVKMKEKGDIPEGYSVSREKKERFSLILESASTNQTSMYLCASRDFRDREEKLFFGSGTQLSVL.

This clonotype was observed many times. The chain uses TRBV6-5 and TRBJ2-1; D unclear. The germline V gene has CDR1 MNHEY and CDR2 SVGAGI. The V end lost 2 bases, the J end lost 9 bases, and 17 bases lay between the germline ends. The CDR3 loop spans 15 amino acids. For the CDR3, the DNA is TGTGCCAGCAGTTACGAGGCTAGTCCCTTGAGTGAGCAGTTCTTC. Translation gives CASSYEASPLSEQFF.

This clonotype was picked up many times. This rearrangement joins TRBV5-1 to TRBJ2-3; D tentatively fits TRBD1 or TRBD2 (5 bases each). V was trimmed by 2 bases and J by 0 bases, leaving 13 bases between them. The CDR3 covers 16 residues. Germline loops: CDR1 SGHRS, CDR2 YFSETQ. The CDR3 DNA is TGCGCCAGCAGCTTTGGGGGAGACGGTAGCACAGATACGCAGTATTTT. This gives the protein CASSFGGDGSTDTQYF. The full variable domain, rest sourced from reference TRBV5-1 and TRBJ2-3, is KAGVTQTPRYLIKTRGQQVTLSCSPISGHRSVSWYQQTPGQGLQFLFEYFSETQRNKGNFPGRFSGRQFSNSRSEMNVSTLELGDSALYLCASSFGGDGSTDTQYFGPGTRLTVL.

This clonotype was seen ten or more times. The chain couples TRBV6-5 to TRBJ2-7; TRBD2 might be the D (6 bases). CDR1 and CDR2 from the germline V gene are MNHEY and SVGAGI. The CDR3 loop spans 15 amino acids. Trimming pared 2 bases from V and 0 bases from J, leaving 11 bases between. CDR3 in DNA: TGTGCCAGCAGTTACCGGGGGAAGAGCTCCTACGAGCAGTACTTC. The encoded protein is CASSYRGKSSYEQYF.

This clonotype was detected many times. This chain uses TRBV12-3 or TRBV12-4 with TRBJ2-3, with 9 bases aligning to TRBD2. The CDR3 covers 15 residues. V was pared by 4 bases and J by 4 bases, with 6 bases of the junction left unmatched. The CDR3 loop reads CASSWASGISDTQYF. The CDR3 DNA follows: TGTGCCAGCAGTTGGGCTAGCGGGATATCAGATACGCAGTATTTT.

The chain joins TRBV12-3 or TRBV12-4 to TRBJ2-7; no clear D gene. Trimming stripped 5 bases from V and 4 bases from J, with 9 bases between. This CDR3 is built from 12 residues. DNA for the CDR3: TGTGCCAGCAGTGATGACAAATACGAGCAGTACTTC. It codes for CASSDDKYEQYF.

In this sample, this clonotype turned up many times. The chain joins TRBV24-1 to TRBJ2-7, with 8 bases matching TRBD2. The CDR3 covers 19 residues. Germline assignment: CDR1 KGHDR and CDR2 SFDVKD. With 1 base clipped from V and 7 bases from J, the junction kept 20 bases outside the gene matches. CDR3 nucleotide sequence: TGTGCCACCAGTGATTTTCCGCCGGGAGTTAGCGGGATTCTATCTGAGCAGTACGTC. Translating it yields CATSDFPPGVSGILSEQYV.

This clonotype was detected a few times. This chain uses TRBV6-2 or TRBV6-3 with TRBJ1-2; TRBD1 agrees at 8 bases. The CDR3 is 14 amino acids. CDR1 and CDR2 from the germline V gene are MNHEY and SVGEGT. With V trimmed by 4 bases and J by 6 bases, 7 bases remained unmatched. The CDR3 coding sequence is TGTGCCAGCAGTTCGGCAGGGGGCGACAATGGCTACACCTTC. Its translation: CASSSAGGDNGYTF.

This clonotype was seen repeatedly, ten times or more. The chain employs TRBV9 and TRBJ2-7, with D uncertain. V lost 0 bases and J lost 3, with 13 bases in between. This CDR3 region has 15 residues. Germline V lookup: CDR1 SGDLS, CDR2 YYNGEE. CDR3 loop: CASSVAPEALYEQYF. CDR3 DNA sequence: TGTGCCAGCAGCGTAGCTCCTGAGGCCCTCTACGAGCAGTACTTC.

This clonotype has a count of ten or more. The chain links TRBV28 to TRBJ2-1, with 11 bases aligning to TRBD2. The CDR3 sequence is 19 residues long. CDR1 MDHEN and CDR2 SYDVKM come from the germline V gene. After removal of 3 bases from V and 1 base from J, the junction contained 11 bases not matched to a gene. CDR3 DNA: TGTGCCAGCAGTTTCCCACTGACTAGCGGGATTCGTTCCTACAATGAGCAGTTCTTC. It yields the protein CASSFPLTSGIRSYNEQFF.

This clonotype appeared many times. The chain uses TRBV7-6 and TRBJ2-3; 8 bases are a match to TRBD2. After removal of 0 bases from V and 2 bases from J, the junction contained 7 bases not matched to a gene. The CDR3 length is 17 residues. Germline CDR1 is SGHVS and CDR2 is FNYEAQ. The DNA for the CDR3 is TGTGCCAGCAGCTTAGCGCCCACTAGCGGAGTCACAGATACGCAGTATTTT. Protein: CASSLAPTSGVTDTQYF.

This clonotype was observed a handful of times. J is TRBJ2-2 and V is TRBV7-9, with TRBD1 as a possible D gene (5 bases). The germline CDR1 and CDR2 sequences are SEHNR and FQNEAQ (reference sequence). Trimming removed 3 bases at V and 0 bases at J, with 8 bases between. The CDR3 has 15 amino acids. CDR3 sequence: CASSFGHPNTGELFF. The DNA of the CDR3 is TGTGCCAGCAGCTTCGGACACCCGAACACCGGGGAGCTGTTTTTT.

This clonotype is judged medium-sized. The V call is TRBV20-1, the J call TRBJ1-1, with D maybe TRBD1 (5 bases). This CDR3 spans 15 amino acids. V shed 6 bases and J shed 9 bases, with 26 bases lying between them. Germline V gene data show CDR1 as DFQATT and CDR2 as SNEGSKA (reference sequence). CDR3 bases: TGCAGTGCCCAGAACCGGGACCAAGGAACCCATCAAGCTTTCTTT. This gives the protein CSAQNRDQGTHQAFF.

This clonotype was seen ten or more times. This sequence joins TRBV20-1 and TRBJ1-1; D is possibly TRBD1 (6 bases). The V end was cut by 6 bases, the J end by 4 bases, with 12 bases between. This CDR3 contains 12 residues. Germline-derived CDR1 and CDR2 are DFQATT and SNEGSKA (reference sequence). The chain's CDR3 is CSAPSRGTEAFF. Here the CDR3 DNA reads TGCAGTGCCCCTTCCAGGGGCACTGAAGCTTTCTTT.